The following is a TCR beta chain sequence with its context. As handled by the study authors: Reference gene primer amplification in the assay estimated nucleated cell counts. Data came from immunoSEQ multiplex PCR; TCRdb stores just in-frame clones and leaves some out. V, J and clone size are those of that table, while D and trimming were read from the DNA. Among about 150,000 clones listed, roughly 86% were seen once. The source of the sample is a study of blood T cell repertoires in COVID-19. CDR3 length equals 15 residues. With 4 bases removed from V and 4 bases from J, the gap between germline ends came to 16 bases. In germline, CDR1 is LNHDA, CDR2 SQIVND (reference sequence).

The rearrangement joins TRBV19 to TRBJ1-2; D is undetermined. The specimen sequenced was peripheral blood. The sequence was obtained from a human donor with acute or convalescent COVID-19. The donor label of this sample is uncertain. The DNA for the CDR3 is TGTGCCAGTAGTACGACCCGAGCGACCCTCTATGGCTACACCTTC. Residues: CASSTTRATLYGYTF.